This T cell receptor (delta chain) is drawn from a study of Vδ1+ human thymocytes. Purity of the sorted Vdelta1+ thymocytes ranged from 98% to 99.6%. This clone occurred a few times. Its antigen is unidentified. Points from the study as a whole: Highly polyclonal TRG and TRD repertoires with Gaussian CDR3 length distributions appeared in thymus.

The CDR3 consists of 21 residues. The junction had 17 bases not matched to a gene; V was cut back by 2 bases and J by 2 bases. Germline CDR1 and CDR2: TSWWSYY and QGS. RNA was extracted from the cells and then reverse transcribed. Multiplex PCR used pooled V-gene forward primers and a constant-region reverse primer to amplify CDR3s. TCRdb re-analyzed the multiplex PCR reads via CATT. This sample has more than 45,000 delta-chain clones, with over 13% found just once. This receptor was taken from a girl less than two years old who had congenital heart surgery. The chain combines TRDV1 with TRDJ1; 13 nucleotides align to TRDD3. Sequenced material: Vdelta1+ gamma-delta thymocytes from the thymus. Subset of the sample: FACS-sorted CD3+ TCRalphabeta- TCRVdelta1+ TCRVdelta2- thymocytes. The DNA of the CDR3 is TGTGCTCTTGGGGAAAACGTCCCCTACTGGGGGATACGGGGTCGTACCGATAAACTCATCTTT. Translated, it gives CALGENVPYWGIRGRTDKLIF.